This T cell receptor (beta chain) was recorded in a study of identical twins. Points from the study as a whole: Partly confounded zero-insertion analyses could result from invariant MAIT and iNKT cells.

At least ten counts were recorded for this clonotype. Its antigen is currently unknown. Healthy Caucasians provided all donations. TCRdb used MiXCR to reprocess the 5' RACE reads, holding one entry per CDR3 protein. The sample holds some 1,600,000 distinct CDR3 sequences; around a third are singletons and the top ten take about 0.27%. The CDR3 spans 11 residues. Germline CDR1 SNHLY, CDR2 FYNNEI. Trimming took off 6 bases at V and 4 bases at J, with 7 bases between the two ends. Sequenced sample: cord blood. The V gene is TRBV2, the J gene TRBJ2-7; no definite D call. The clonotype originates from a newborn girl in good health. For the CDR3, the DNA is TGTGCCAGCAGCCGCCAGTACGAGCAGTACTTC. It yields the protein CASSRQYEQYF.